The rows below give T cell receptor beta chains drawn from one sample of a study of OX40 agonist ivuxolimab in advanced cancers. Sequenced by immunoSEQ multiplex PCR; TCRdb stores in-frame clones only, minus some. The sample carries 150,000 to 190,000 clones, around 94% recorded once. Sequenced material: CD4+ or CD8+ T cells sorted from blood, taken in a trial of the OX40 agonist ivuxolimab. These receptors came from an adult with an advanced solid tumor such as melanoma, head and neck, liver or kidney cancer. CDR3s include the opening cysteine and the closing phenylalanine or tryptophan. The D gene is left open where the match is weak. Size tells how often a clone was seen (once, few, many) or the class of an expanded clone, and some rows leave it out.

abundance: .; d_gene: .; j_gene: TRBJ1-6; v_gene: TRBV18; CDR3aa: CASSPSLNSPLHF; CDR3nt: TGTGCCAGCTCACCCTCCTTAAATTCACCCCTCCACTTT
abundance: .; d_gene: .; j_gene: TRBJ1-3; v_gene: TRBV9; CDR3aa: CASSRETSGNTIYF; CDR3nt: TGTGCCAGCAGTCGCGAGACCTCTGGAAACACCATATATTTT
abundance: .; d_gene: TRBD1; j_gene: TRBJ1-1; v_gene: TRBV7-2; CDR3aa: CASSWRGQGAGTEAFF; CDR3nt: TGTGCCAGCAGCTGGCGGGGGCAGGGGGCGGGCACTGAAGCTTTCTTT
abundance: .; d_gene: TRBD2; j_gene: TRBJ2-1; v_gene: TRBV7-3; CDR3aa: CASSTTSGSYNEQFF; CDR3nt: TGTGCCAGCAGCACGACTAGCGGCTCCTACAATGAGCAGTTCTTC
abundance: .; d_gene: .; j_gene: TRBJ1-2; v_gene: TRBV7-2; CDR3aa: CASSLDTAGRRGYTF; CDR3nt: TGTGCCAGCAGCTTAGATACGGCAGGGAGGCGGGGCTACACCTTC
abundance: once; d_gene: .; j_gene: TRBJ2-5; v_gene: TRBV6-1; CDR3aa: CASDWALETQYF; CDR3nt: TGTGCCTCCGATTGGGCTTTGGAGACCCAGTACTTC
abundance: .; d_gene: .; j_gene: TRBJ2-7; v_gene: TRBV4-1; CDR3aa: CASSQKFERVPYEQYF; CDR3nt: TGCGCCAGCAGCCAAAAGTTCGAAAGGGTCCCCTACGAGCAGTACTTC
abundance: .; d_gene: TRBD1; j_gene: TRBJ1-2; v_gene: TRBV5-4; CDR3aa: CASSFDRGDGYTF; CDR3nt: TGTGCCAGCAGCTTTGACAGGGGGGATGGCTACACCTTC
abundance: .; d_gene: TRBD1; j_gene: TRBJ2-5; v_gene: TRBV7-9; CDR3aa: CASRSGQVDRFEETQYF; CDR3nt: TGTGCCAGCAGATCGGGACAGGTCGATAGGTTTGAAGAGACCCAGTACTTC
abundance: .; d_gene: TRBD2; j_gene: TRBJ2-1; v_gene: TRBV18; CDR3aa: CASSPTLAGHNEQFF; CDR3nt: TGTGCCAGCTCACCTACTCTAGCGGGGCACAATGAGCAGTTCTTC
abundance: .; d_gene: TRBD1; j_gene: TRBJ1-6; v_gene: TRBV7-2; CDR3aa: CASGTDRVHSPLHF; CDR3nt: TGTGCCAGCGGGACTGACAGGGTCCATTCACCCCTCCACTTT
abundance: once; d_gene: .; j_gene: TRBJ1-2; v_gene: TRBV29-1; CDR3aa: CSVGPDYGYTF; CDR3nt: TGCAGCGTAGGACCCGACTATGGCTACACCTTC
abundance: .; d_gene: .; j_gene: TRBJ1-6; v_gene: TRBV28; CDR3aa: CASTSSGVGPNSPLHF; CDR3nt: TGTGCCAGCACCTCATCAGGGGTTGGGCCCAATTCACCCCTCCACTTT
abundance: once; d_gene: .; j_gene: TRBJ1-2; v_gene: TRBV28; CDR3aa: CASFSSVNYGYTF; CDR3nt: TGTGCCAGCTTCTCCTCCGTTAACTATGGCTACACCTTC
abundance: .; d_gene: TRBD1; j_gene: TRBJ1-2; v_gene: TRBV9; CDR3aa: CASSIRTGGLNGYTF; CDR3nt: TGTGCCAGCAGCATCAGGACAGGGGGCTTGAATGGCTACACCTTC
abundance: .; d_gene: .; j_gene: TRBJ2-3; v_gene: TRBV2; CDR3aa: CASGGGDTQYF; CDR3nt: TGTGCCAGCGGGGGAGGCGATACGCAGTATTTT
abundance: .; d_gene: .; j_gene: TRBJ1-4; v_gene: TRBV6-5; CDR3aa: CASSPPGTNEKLFF; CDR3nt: TGTGCCAGCAGTCCCCCGGGGACTAATGAAAAACTGTTTTTT
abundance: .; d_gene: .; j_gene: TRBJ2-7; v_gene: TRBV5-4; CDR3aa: CASSPNYSYEQYF; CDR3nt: TGTGCCAGCAGCCCCAACTACTCCTACGAGCAGTACTTC
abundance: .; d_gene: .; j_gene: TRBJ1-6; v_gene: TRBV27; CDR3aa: CASSLWHNNSPLHF; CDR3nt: TGTGCCAGCAGTTTATGGCATAATAATTCACCCCTCCACTTT
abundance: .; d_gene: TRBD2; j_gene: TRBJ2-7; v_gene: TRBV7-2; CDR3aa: CASSTPGLGVYEQYF; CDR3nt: TGTGCCAGCAGCACCCCGGGACTAGGGGTCTACGAGCAGTACTTC
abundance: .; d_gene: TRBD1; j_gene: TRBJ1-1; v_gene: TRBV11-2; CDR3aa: CASSLDPDRGGNEAFF; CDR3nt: TGTGCCAGCAGCTTAGACCCGGACAGGGGCGGTAATGAAGCTTTCTTT
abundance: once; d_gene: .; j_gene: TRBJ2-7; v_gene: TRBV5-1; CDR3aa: CASSLETIPGYEQYF; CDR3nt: TGCGCCAGCAGCTTGGAAACGATACCAGGATACGAGCAGTACTTC
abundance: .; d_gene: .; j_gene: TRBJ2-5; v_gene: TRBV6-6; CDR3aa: CASSVGRIQETQYF; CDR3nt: TGTGCCAGCAGTGTGGGCAGAATCCAAGAGACCCAGTACTTC
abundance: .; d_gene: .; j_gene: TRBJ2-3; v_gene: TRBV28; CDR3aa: CASSFMSGARDTQYF; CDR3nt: TGTGCCAGCAGTTTTATGTCCGGAGCCCGAGATACGCAGTATTTT
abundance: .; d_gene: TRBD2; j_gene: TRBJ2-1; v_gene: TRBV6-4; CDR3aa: CASSLSGGTYNEQFF; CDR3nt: TGTGCCAGCAGCTTGAGCGGGGGCACCTACAATGAGCAGTTCTTC
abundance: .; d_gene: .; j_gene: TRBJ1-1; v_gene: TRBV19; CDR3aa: CASSIHGQLMNTEAFF; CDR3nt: TGTGCCAGTAGTATTCATGGACAGCTAATGAACACTGAAGCTTTCTTT
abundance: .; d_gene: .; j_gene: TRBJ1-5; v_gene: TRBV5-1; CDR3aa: CASSLGEWGNQPQHF; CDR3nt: TGCGCCAGCAGCTTGGGGGAGTGGGGCAATCAGCCCCAGCATTTT
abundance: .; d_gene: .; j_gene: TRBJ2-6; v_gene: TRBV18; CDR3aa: CASSPGFSGTGANVLTF; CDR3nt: TGTGCCAGCTCACCAGGTTTTAGTGGAACTGGGGCCAACGTCCTGACTTTC
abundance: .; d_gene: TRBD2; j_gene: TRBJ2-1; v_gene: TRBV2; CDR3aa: CASRSLAGVFEQFF; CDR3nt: TGTGCCAGCAGGTCATTAGCGGGAGTCTTTGAGCAGTTCTTC
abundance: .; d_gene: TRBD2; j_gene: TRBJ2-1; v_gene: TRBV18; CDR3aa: CASSPLTSDNEQFF; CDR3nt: TGTGCCAGCTCACCCTTGACTAGCGACAATGAGCAGTTCTTC
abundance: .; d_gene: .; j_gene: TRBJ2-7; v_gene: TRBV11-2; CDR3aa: CASSLSPSYEQYF; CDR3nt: TGTGCCAGCAGCTTAAGTCCCAGCTACGAGCAGTACTTC